The rows below give T cell receptor beta chains drawn from one sample of a study of cytomegalovirus exposure and HLA in healthy donors. Here immunoSEQ multiplex PCR was the method, and the copy in TCRdb shows in-frame clones only, minus some. The sample lists some 190,000 clones; about 77% were seen once. The sequenced sample was PBMCs. Source of these receptors: a woman in her twenties or thirties in good health and CMV-seropositive. The CDR3 runs from the conserved cysteine through the conserved F or W. D genes are given only for firm matches. Some rows mark clone size as missing; the rest say once, few, many or name a class of expanded clone.

clone size: -; D gene: TRBD1; V gene: TRBV28; J gene: TRBJ1-2; CDR3 DNA: TGTGCCAGCAGTCGGGGACAGGGGACAGCCTTC; CDR3 protein: CASSRGQGTAF
clone size: -; D gene: -; V gene: TRBV19; J gene: TRBJ1-1; CDR3 DNA: TGTGCCAGTACCTATCTTAAGGGGACTGAAGCTTTCTTT; CDR3 protein: CASTYLKGTEAFF
clone size: once; D gene: TRBD1; V gene: TRBV28; J gene: TRBJ2-7; CDR3 DNA: TGTGCCAGCAGGTCACAGGGGCAACGCGAGCAGTACTTC; CDR3 protein: CASRSQGQREQYF
clone size: once; D gene: -; V gene: TRBV4-1; J gene: TRBJ2-1; CDR3 DNA: TGCGCCAGCAGCCAAGAGTCAGGGCAGGGGCAGTTCTTC; CDR3 protein: CASSQESGQGQFF
clone size: -; D gene: TRBD1; V gene: TRBV5-8; J gene: TRBJ1-5; CDR3 DNA: TGTGCCAGCAGCTTGGGGACAGGGGGAAATAATCAGCCCCAGCATTTT; CDR3 protein: CASSLGTGGNNQPQHF
clone size: -; D gene: TRBD2; V gene: TRBV9; J gene: TRBJ2-3; CDR3 DNA: TGTGCCAGCAGTCTAGCGGGACCTTTTTCAGATACGCAGTATTTT; CDR3 protein: CASSLAGPFSDTQYF
clone size: -; D gene: TRBD1; V gene: TRBV5-6; J gene: TRBJ1-4; CDR3 DNA: TGTGCCAGCAGCTTGGCCCAGGGGGGACAGGGCATTGAAAAACTGTTTTTT; CDR3 protein: CASSLAQGGQGIEKLFF
clone size: -; D gene: -; V gene: TRBV4-3; J gene: TRBJ2-1; CDR3 DNA: TGCGCCGGCAGCCTCCGAAGGACGGTCGAGGGTGAGCAGTTCTTC; CDR3 protein: CAGSLRRTVEGEQFF
clone size: -; D gene: -; V gene: TRBV11-3; J gene: TRBJ2-5; CDR3 DNA: TGTGCCAGCAGCACCGAGGCCTGGGAGACCCAGTACTTC; CDR3 protein: CASSTEAWETQYF
clone size: few; D gene: TRBD1; V gene: TRBV6-1; J gene: TRBJ2-3; CDR3 DNA: TGTGCCAGCACCATCAGGGGGCAAAGCACAGATACGCAGTATTTT; CDR3 protein: CASTIRGQSTDTQYF
clone size: -; D gene: TRBD1; V gene: TRBV28; J gene: TRBJ1-4; CDR3 DNA: TGTGCCAGCAGTTTAAAGAGGGGGCTAGGGGAAAAACTGTTTTTT; CDR3 protein: CASSLKRGLGEKLFF
clone size: -; D gene: -; V gene: TRBV30; J gene: TRBJ2-7; CDR3 DNA: TGTGCCTGGAGCCGCTCACCGAGGGCCCTCGGCGAGCAGTACTTC; CDR3 protein: CAWSRSPRALGEQYF
clone size: -; D gene: TRBD1; V gene: TRBV18; J gene: TRBJ2-1; CDR3 DNA: TGTGCCAGCTCAAGTCCGACAGGGATTTGGTTCTTC; CDR3 protein: CASSSPTGIWFF
clone size: -; D gene: TRBD1; V gene: TRBV2; J gene: TRBJ1-5; CDR3 DNA: TGTGCCAGCAGTTTTGACAGGGAGGATCAGCCCCAGCATTTT; CDR3 protein: CASSFDREDQPQHF
clone size: -; D gene: TRBD1; V gene: TRBV6-1; J gene: TRBJ1-5; CDR3 DNA: TGTGCCAGCAGTGACCTGTATGGACAGGCCTTCGATCAGCCCCAGCATTTT; CDR3 protein: CASSDLYGQAFDQPQHF
clone size: -; D gene: TRBD1; V gene: TRBV6-5; J gene: TRBJ2-7; CDR3 DNA: TGTGCCAGCAGCAGGTCGGACAGGGGAGGTTACGAGCAGTACTTC; CDR3 protein: CASSRSDRGGYEQYF
clone size: -; D gene: -; V gene: TRBV7-2; J gene: TRBJ1-3; CDR3 DNA: TGTGCCAGCAGCTTAGGAGGGAGCGGAAACACCATATATTTT; CDR3 protein: CASSLGGSGNTIYF
clone size: -; D gene: -; V gene: TRBV5-1; J gene: TRBJ2-7; CDR3 DNA: TGCGCCAGCAGACAAGAAGACAGAACCTACGAGCAGTACTTC; CDR3 protein: CASRQEDRTYEQYF
clone size: -; D gene: TRBD1; V gene: TRBV23-1; J gene: TRBJ1-5; CDR3 DNA: TGCGCCAGCAGTCTGACAGGGGATCAGCCCCAGCATTTT; CDR3 protein: CASSLTGDQPQHF
clone size: -; D gene: -; V gene: TRBV28; J gene: TRBJ2-7; CDR3 DNA: TGTGCCAGCAGCCTACGGGTAGCGTACGAGCAGTACTTC; CDR3 protein: CASSLRVAYEQYF
clone size: -; D gene: TRBD1; V gene: TRBV5-5; J gene: TRBJ1-1; CDR3 DNA: TGTGCCAGCAGCTTGAGCAGGGGGAGTGAAGCTTTCTTT; CDR3 protein: CASSLSRGSEAFF
clone size: -; D gene: TRBD2; V gene: TRBV25-1; J gene: TRBJ2-7; CDR3 DNA: TGTGCCAGTGAAGGGACTAGCGACAGCTCCTACGAGCAGTACTTC; CDR3 protein: CASEGTSDSSYEQYF
clone size: -; D gene: TRBD1; V gene: TRBV19; J gene: TRBJ2-7; CDR3 DNA: TGTGCCAGTAGTACCACAGGGGGGCCCTACGAGCAGTACTTC; CDR3 protein: CASSTTGGPYEQYF
clone size: once; D gene: TRBD2; V gene: TRBV4-1; J gene: TRBJ2-5; CDR3 DNA: TGCGCCAGCAGCCAAGAATCGGCGGGGGGGGTTTGGGAGACCCAGTACTTC; CDR3 protein: CASSQESAGGVWETQYF
clone size: -; D gene: -; V gene: TRBV27; J gene: TRBJ1-6; CDR3 DNA: TGTGCCAGCAGTTTGGGGGGTGGTTCACCCCTCCACTTT; CDR3 protein: CASSLGGGSPLHF
clone size: -; D gene: TRBD1; V gene: TRBV7-7; J gene: TRBJ2-5; CDR3 DNA: TGTGCCAGCAGTTCTTCCCAGGGGGCGGGAGAGACCCAGTACTTC; CDR3 protein: CASSSSQGAGETQYF
clone size: -; D gene: -; V gene: TRBV2; J gene: TRBJ1-3; CDR3 DNA: TGTGCCAGCAGAGGGAGGGGGTTAGATAACACCATATATTTT; CDR3 protein: CASRGRGLDNTIYF
clone size: -; D gene: -; V gene: TRBV6-6; J gene: TRBJ2-3; CDR3 DNA: TGTGCCAGCAGGCCTAGAGAGGGAGGCGGATTTGGTACGCAGTATTTT; CDR3 protein: CASRPREGGGFGTQYF
clone size: -; D gene: TRBD2; V gene: TRBV7-7; J gene: TRBJ2-1; CDR3 DNA: TGTGCCAGCAGCTCGGGAGCGGGGGGATACAATGAGCAGTTCTTC; CDR3 protein: CASSSGAGGYNEQFF
clone size: -; D gene: TRBD2; V gene: TRBV28; J gene: TRBJ2-5; CDR3 DNA: TGTGCCAGCAGTTTTCCTAGCGGGGGGGCTGGGGAGACCCAGTACTTC; CDR3 protein: CASSFPSGGAGETQYF
clone size: -; D gene: TRBD1; V gene: TRBV5-1; J gene: TRBJ1-1; CDR3 DNA: TGCGCCAGCAGCTTACAGGGGAGGAACACTGAAGCTTTCTTT; CDR3 protein: CASSLQGRNTEAFF
clone size: -; D gene: -; V gene: TRBV5-4; J gene: TRBJ2-7; CDR3 DNA: TGTGCCAGCAGCTTTTGGGAAGGGGCAGGGTACGAGCAGTACTTC; CDR3 protein: CASSFWEGAGYEQYF
clone size: -; D gene: -; V gene: TRBV30; J gene: TRBJ2-5; CDR3 DNA: TGTGCCTGGAGTGTACAGGGAGAGACCCAGTACTTC; CDR3 protein: CAWSVQGETQYF
clone size: once; D gene: TRBD2; V gene: TRBV5-3; J gene: TRBJ2-3; CDR3 DNA: TGTGCCAGAAGCTTGGAAGGGACTAGCGGTCTCTCAGGCACAGATACGCAGTATTTT; CDR3 protein: CARSLEGTSGLSGTDTQYF
clone size: -; D gene: TRBD2; V gene: TRBV6-1; J gene: TRBJ2-5; CDR3 DNA: TGTGCCAGCAGTGAAAGGTTCCCACCAAGCGGGGACCAAGAGACCCAGTACTTC; CDR3 protein: CASSERFPPSGDQETQYF
clone size: few; D gene: -; V gene: TRBV27; J gene: TRBJ2-1; CDR3 DNA: TGTGCCAGCAGTACCCCCCTGAGGGAAGCCGACAATGAGCAGTTCTTC; CDR3 protein: CASSTPLREADNEQFF
clone size: -; D gene: TRBD2; V gene: TRBV4-1; J gene: TRBJ2-3; CDR3 DNA: TGCGCCAGCAGCCAATCACTGACTAGCGGGGGGATAGATACGCAGTATTTT; CDR3 protein: CASSQSLTSGGIDTQYF
clone size: few; D gene: -; V gene: TRBV11-2; J gene: TRBJ2-3; CDR3 DNA: TGTGCCAGCAGCTTAGCGGGGGGCACAGATACGCAGTATTTT; CDR3 protein: CASSLAGGTDTQYF
clone size: -; D gene: TRBD1; V gene: TRBV23-1; J gene: TRBJ2-3; CDR3 DNA: TGCGCCAGCAGCCCAGACAGGGCCACAGATACGCAGTATTTT; CDR3 protein: CASSPDRATDTQYF
clone size: -; D gene: TRBD1; V gene: TRBV9; J gene: TRBJ1-2; CDR3 DNA: TGTGCCAGCAGCCCAGGACAGGGGGCCGACTATGGCTACACCTTC; CDR3 protein: CASSPGQGADYGYTF
clone size: -; D gene: TRBD2; V gene: TRBV4-2; J gene: TRBJ2-5; CDR3 DNA: TGTGCCAGCAGCCAGGGGACTAGCGGGGCAGAGACCCAGTACTTC; CDR3 protein: CASSQGTSGAETQYF
clone size: few; D gene: -; V gene: TRBV5-5; J gene: TRBJ2-5; CDR3 DNA: TGTGCCAGCAGCTTGAGTGCCCGTGGGGCGCGGGAGACCCAGTACTTC; CDR3 protein: CASSLSARGARETQYF
clone size: -; D gene: -; V gene: TRBV11-3; J gene: TRBJ2-5; CDR3 DNA: TGTGCCAGCAGCTTAGTGGGACATTTCCAAGAGACCCAGTACTTC; CDR3 protein: CASSLVGHFQETQYF
clone size: -; D gene: -; V gene: TRBV30; J gene: TRBJ1-6; CDR3 DNA: TGTGCCTGGAGTGTTGGGGGGGAAAATTCACCCCTCCACTTT; CDR3 protein: CAWSVGGENSPLHF
clone size: -; D gene: TRBD1; V gene: TRBV28; J gene: TRBJ2-5; CDR3 DNA: TGTGCCAGCAACATGGGGGGACAGGGGGCTCGAGAGACCCAGTACTTC; CDR3 protein: CASNMGGQGARETQYF
clone size: few; D gene: -; V gene: TRBV11-1; J gene: TRBJ1-1; CDR3 DNA: TGTGCCAGCAGCTCGACACTTAACACTGAAGCTTTCTTT; CDR3 protein: CASSSTLNTEAFF
clone size: -; D gene: TRBD1; V gene: TRBV4-1; J gene: TRBJ1-2; CDR3 DNA: TGCGCCAGCAGCCAACCCTTCGACAGGGGGCACGGCTACACCTTC; CDR3 protein: CASSQPFDRGHGYTF
clone size: few; D gene: -; V gene: TRBV4-3; J gene: TRBJ1-6; CDR3 DNA: TGCGCCAGCAGCCAAGATCTTGTCGGGAGCTCCTATAATTCACCCCTCCACTTT; CDR3 protein: CASSQDLVGSSYNSPLHF
clone size: -; D gene: -; V gene: TRBV2; J gene: TRBJ1-1; CDR3 DNA: TGTGCCGCCGAGCGACAGGCGTGGGACACTGAAGCTTTCTTT; CDR3 protein: CAAERQAWDTEAFF
clone size: -; D gene: TRBD2; V gene: TRBV2; J gene: TRBJ2-1; CDR3 DNA: TGTGCCAGCAGTAGGGCGGGGGGGCCCTACAATGAGCAGTTCTTC; CDR3 protein: CASSRAGGPYNEQFF
clone size: -; D gene: -; V gene: TRBV15; J gene: TRBJ2-1; CDR3 DNA: TGTGCCACCAGCAGAGATCTGGGGCGCGAGTTCTTC; CDR3 protein: CATSRDLGREFF
clone size: -; D gene: TRBD1; V gene: TRBV7-9; J gene: TRBJ1-3; CDR3 DNA: TGTGCCAGCAGAGACACAGGGGGCCGAAACACCATATATTTT; CDR3 protein: CASRDTGGRNTIYF
clone size: -; D gene: TRBD2; V gene: TRBV27; J gene: TRBJ2-7; CDR3 DNA: TGTGCCAGCGGGTGGCTAGCGGATTCCTACGAGCAGTACTTC; CDR3 protein: CASGWLADSYEQYF
clone size: -; D gene: -; V gene: TRBV29-1; J gene: TRBJ2-1; CDR3 DNA: TGCAGCGTCCTATCGGGGAGCTCCTACAATGAGCAGTTCTTC; CDR3 protein: CSVLSGSSYNEQFF
clone size: -; D gene: TRBD2; V gene: TRBV6-5; J gene: TRBJ2-7; CDR3 DNA: TGTGCCAGCAGTTACACCGGGGGGGGCGGAAGGGAGCAGTACTTC; CDR3 protein: CASSYTGGGGREQYF
clone size: -; D gene: -; V gene: TRBV11-3; J gene: TRBJ1-1; CDR3 DNA: TGTGCCAGCAGCTTAGAGGTAGTCGGGGGCACTGAAGCTTTCTTT; CDR3 protein: CASSLEVVGGTEAFF
clone size: -; D gene: TRBD1; V gene: TRBV18; J gene: TRBJ2-7; CDR3 DNA: TGTGCCAGCTCACCCCAGGGACAGGGGTACGAGCAGTACTTC; CDR3 protein: CASSPQGQGYEQYF